This TCR beta chain came from a study of T cell repertoires in cytomegalovirus infection. Findings of the study overall: The ex vivo response was dominated by HLA-C-restricted CMV-specific TCR beta clonotypes.

TCRdb independently ran MiXCR on the reads; one entry per CDR3 protein. The data contain some 230,000 distinct CDR3 sequences, roughly 22% of them singletons. As for this clonotype: Its antigen is unknown.

Sequencing was performed on CD8+ T cells from PBMCs. The receptor comes from a human donor in good health (CMV status not recorded). Some clones in this sample may be carry-over from other donors' samples.

The chain's CDR3 is CASSGWGNEKLFF. The CDR3 nucleotides are TGTGCCAGCAGCGGCTGGGGGAATGAAAAACTGTTTTTT. The chain couples TRBV5-4 to TRBJ1-4; possibly TRBD1 for D (5 bases). The CDR3 runs to 13 residues. Trimming took 4 bases from V and 5 from J, leaving 9 bases between them. The germline V gene encodes CDR1 SGHNT and CDR2 YYREEE (reference sequence).